This T cell receptor beta chain emerged from a study of OX40 agonist ivuxolimab in advanced cancers. This CDR3 has 13 amino acids. V gave up 3 bases and J gave up 4 bases, with 6 bases separating them. CDR1 and CDR2 from the germline V gene are MGHRA and YSYEKL. The protocol was immunoSEQ multiplex PCR, while the TCRdb copy is restricted to in-frame clones and leaves out a portion. The sample carries around 56,000 clones, around 89% recorded once. V gene TRBV4-1 combines with J gene TRBJ2-2; D uncertain. This specimen was CD4+ or CD8+ T cells sorted from blood, taken in a trial of the OX40 agonist ivuxolimab. This sequence originates from an adult with an advanced solid tumor such as melanoma, head and neck, liver or kidney cancer. As DNA, the CDR3 is TGCGCCAGCAGCCAGGCAGCCACCGGGGAGCTGTTTTTT. Protein product: CASSQAATGELFF.